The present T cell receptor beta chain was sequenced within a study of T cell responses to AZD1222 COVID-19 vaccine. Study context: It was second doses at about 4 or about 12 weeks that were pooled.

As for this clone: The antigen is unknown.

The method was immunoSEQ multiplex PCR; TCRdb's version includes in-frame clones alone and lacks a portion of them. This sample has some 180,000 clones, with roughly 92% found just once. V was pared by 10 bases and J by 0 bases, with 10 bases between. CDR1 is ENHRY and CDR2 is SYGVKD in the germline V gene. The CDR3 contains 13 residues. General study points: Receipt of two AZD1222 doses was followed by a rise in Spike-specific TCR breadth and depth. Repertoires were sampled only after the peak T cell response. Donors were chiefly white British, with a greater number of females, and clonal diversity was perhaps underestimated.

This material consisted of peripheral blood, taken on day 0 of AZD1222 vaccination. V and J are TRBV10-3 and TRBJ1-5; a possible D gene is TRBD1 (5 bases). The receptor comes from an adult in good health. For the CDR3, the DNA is TGTGCCACAACAGGTTATAGCAATCAGCCCCAGCATTTT. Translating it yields CATTGYSNQPQHF.